The T cell receptor (beta chain) described here comes from a study of regulatory T cells in long-lasting Graves disease. This CDR3 spans 10 amino acids. CDR1 and CDR2 (germline): DFQATT, SNEGSKA (reference sequence). The V and J ends lost 7 bases and 5 bases respectively, with 8 bases between them. To make TCR beta libraries, researchers used iRepertoire HTBI primers and Arm-PCR of CDR3 regions. Each CDR3 protein is one row after TCRdb ran MiXCR on the multiplex PCR reads. The data hold roughly 500,000 distinct CDR3 sequences, with about 22% observed a single time. Documented time point: persistent/refractory GD, antithyroid drugs over 5 years with positive TRAb. Isolated PBMC RNA provided the starting material for the TCR library. This clonotype was detected ten times or more.

The sequence was collected from a female donor with Graves disease. The starting material was peripheral blood mononuclear cells (PBMCs), obtained when the disease was refractory, from a patient treated with antithyroid drugs. The genes are TRBV20-1 and TRBJ2-5, with D possibly TRBD1 on 5 matching bases. Written as DNA, the CDR3 is TGCAGTGTAGGGGCCGAGACCCAGTACTTC. It codes for CSVGAETQYF.